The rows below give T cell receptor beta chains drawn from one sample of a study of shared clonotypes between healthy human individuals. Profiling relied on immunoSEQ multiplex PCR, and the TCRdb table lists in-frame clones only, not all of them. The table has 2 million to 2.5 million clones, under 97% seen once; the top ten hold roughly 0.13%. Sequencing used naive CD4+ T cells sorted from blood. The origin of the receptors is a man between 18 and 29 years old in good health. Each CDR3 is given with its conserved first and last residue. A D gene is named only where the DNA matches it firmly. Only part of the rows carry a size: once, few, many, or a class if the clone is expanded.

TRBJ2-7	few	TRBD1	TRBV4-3	TGCGCCAGCAGCCAAGATGTAACAGGGGTTCCCTACGAGCAGTACTTC	CASSQDVTGVPYEQYF
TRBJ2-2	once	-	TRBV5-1	TGCGCCAGCAGCCTGGAAACAGGGCAAACCGGGGAGCTGTTTTTT	CASSLETGQTGELFF
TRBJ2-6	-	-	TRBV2	TGTGCCAGCAGTGAAGCGTGGACAGTCATCTCTGGGGCCAACGTCCTGACTTTC	CASSEAWTVISGANVLTF
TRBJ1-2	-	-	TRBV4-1	TGCGCCAGCAGCCAAGAGCAAGGGACTAACTATGGCTACACCTTC	CASSQEQGTNYGYTF
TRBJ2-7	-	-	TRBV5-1	TGCGCCAGCAGCCCATCGTTTGGGCTAGGGGCCCACGAGCAGTACTTC	CASSPSFGLGAHEQYF
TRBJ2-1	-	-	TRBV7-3	TGTGCCAGCAGCGTCCAAGGGGGATTAGAGCAGTTCTTC	CASSVQGGLEQFF
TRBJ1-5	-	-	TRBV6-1	TGTGCCAGCAGTGAACCGATCAGGCCCCAGCATTTT	CASSEPIRPQHF
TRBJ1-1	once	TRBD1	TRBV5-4	TGTGCCAGCAGCGTGGGACAGGGATTAGACCGTGGGGCTTTCTTT	CASSVGQGLDRGAFF
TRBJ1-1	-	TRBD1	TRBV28	TGTGCCAGCAGTTCTCGGACAGGCCCACTGAACACTGAAGCTTTCTTT	CASSSRTGPLNTEAFF
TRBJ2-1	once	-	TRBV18	TGTGCCAGCTCACCAATGTCCAGGGACAATGAGCAGTTCTTC	CASSPMSRDNEQFF
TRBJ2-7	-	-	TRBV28	TGTGCCAGCAGTTTGGTAGGGAAGAAGACCTACGAGCAGTACTTC	CASSLVGKKTYEQYF
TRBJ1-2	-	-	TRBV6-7	TGTGCCAGCACCCAAGGGGAGGGCGGCTACACCTTC	CASTQGEGGYTF
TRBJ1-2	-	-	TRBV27	TGTGCCAGCAGCCCTTGGGGAGACTATGGCTACACCTTC	CASSPWGDYGYTF
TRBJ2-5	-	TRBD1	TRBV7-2	TGTGCCAGCAGCTGGGACAGAGAGACCCAGTACTTC	CASSWDRETQYF
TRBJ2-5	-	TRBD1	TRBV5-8	TGTGCCAGCAGCTTGGGCGGGACAGGGGACGACTTC	CASSLGGTGDDF
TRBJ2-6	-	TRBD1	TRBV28	TGTGCCAGCAGTTCCATCGACAGGGCTAGGGCCAACGTCCTGACTTTC	CASSSIDRARANVLTF
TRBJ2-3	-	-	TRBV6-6	TGTGCCAGCAGTTATCGCGGGGTATACACAGATACGCAGTATTTT	CASSYRGVYTDTQYF
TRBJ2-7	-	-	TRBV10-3	TGTGCCATCAGTGATGGGGGATCCTACGAGCAGTACTTC	CAISDGGSYEQYF
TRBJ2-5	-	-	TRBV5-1	TGCGCCAGTGGGGTCGGGGGCCAAGAGACCCAGTACTTC	CASGVGGQETQYF
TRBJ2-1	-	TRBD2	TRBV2	TGTGCCAGCAGTATGGGACTAGCGGGAGTGTGGGATGAGCAGTTCTTC	CASSMGLAGVWDEQFF
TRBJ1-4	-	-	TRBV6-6	TGTGCCAGCATCCAGACCCTAGCTAATGAAAAACTGTTTTTT	CASIQTLANEKLFF
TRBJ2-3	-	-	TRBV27	TGTGCCAGCAGGACGTGGAATACGCAGTATTTT	CASRTWNTQYF
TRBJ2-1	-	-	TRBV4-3	TGCGCCAGCAGCCAAGATGTCAGGGGTTTCTCCTACAATGAGCAGTTCTTC	CASSQDVRGFSYNEQFF
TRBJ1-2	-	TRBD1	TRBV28	TGTGCCAGCAGTTCAGCTGGGACAGGGTCTAACTATGGCTACACCTTC	CASSSAGTGSNYGYTF
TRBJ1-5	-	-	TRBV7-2	TGTGCCAGCAGCTTAGGAGATACAGCCTCGGGAGGCAATCAGCCCCAGCATTTT	CASSLGDTASGGNQPQHF
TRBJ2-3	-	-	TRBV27	TGTGCCAGCAGTCCGAGAGGGGAGGCAGATACGCAGTATTTT	CASSPRGEADTQYF
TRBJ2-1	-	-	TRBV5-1	TGCGCCAGCAGCCGAGCCACCGGGAATGAGCAGTTCTTC	CASSRATGNEQFF
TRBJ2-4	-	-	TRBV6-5	TGTGCCAGCACTGGGGGGGCCAAAAACATTCAGTACTTC	CASTGGAKNIQYF
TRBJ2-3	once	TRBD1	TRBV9	TGTGCCAGCAGCGACCGGACAGGGACAAGCACAGATACGCAGTATTTT	CASSDRTGTSTDTQYF
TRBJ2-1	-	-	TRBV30	TGTGCCTGGAACCGAGCTATTGAGCAGTTCTTC	CAWNRAIEQFF
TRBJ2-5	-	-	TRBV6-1	TGTGCCAGCATCCGTTCTGGGGATTTAGGAGAGACCCAGTACTTC	CASIRSGDLGETQYF
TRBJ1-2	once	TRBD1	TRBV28	TGTGCCAGCAGTTTAAACTCTGGACAGGGTGGTGGCTACACCTTC	CASSLNSGQGGGYTF
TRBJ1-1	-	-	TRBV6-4	TGTGCCAGCAGTACCCAGGCGGACACTGAAGCTTTCTTT	CASSTQADTEAFF
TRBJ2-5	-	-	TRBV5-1	TGCGCCAGCAGCCAATCCGGGTCGTACCAAGAGACCCAGTACTTC	CASSQSGSYQETQYF
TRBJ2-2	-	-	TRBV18	TGTGCCAGCTCACCACCGTACGGAACGGGCACCGGGGAGCTGTTTTTT	CASSPPYGTGTGELFF
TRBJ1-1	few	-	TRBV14	TGTGCCAGCAGCATAGGACGAGAAGGGGGGACTGAAGCTTTCTTT	CASSIGREGGTEAFF
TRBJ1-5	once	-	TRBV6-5	TGTGCCAGCGCCCGGGGAGGGGACAATCAGCCCCAGCATTTT	CASARGGDNQPQHF
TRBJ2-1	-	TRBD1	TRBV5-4	TGTGCCAGCAGCTTGGCCCAACAGGGGGAGGTCCGCAATGAGCAGTTCTTC	CASSLAQQGEVRNEQFF
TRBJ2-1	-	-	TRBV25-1	TGTGCCAGCAGTTTAAGGGGACCCTACAATGAGCAGTTCTTC	CASSLRGPYNEQFF
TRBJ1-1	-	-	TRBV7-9	TGTGCCAGCAGCCCAAATCCTGAAAAGAAAACTGAAGCTTTCTTT	CASSPNPEKKTEAFF
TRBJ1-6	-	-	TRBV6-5	TGTGCCAGCAGTTACTCCCCGACAGTTAATTCACCCCTCCACTTT	CASSYSPTVNSPLHF
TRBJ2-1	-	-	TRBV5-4	TGTGCCAGCAGACCCTCCCGGGACCGACCATTGGATGAGCAGTTCTTC	CASRPSRDRPLDEQFF
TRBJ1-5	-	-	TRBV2	TGTGCCAGCAGTGTACGCCGGGGTAATCAGCCCCAGCATTTT	CASSVRRGNQPQHF
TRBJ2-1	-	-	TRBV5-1	TGCGCCAGCAGCTTGGAATTAGGGACCTATGAGCAGTTCTTC	CASSLELGTYEQFF
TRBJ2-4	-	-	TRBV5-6	TGTGCCAGCAGCTTTGCCTCGGGTCTAACTTTC	CASSFASGLTF
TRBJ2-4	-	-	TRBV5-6	TGTGCCAGCAGCTTGAGGGAAGACATTCAGTACTTC	CASSLREDIQYF
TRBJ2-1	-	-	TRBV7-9	TGTGCCAGCAGCCGGCGGGATGAGCAGTTCTTC	CASSRRDEQFF
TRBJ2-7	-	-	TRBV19	TGTGCCAGTAGTATATTCGGGGCAGGCGCCTCCTACGAGCAGTACTTC	CASSIFGAGASYEQYF
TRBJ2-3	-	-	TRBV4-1	TGCGCCAGCAGCCTTCCGGGGGCAGGTTCAGATACGCAGTATTTT	CASSLPGAGSDTQYF
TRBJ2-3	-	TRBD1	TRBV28	TGTGCCAGCAGTCGCCGGGACAGGGCCCCCAATACGCAGTATTTT	CASSRRDRAPNTQYF
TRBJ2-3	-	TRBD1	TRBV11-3	TGTGCCAGCAGCGACTATCTTCAGGGGGCGCTGACAGATACGCAGTATTTT	CASSDYLQGALTDTQYF
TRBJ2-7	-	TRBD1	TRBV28	TGTGCCAGCAGTTTAGGACAGGGAACCTACGAGCAGTACTTC	CASSLGQGTYEQYF
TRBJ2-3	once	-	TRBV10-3	TGTGCCATCAGTGCGGACAGCAGTAATACGCAGTATTTT	CAISADSSNTQYF
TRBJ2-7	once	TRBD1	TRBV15	TGTGCCACCAGCAGAGACAGGGACAGGAACGAGCAGTACTTC	CATSRDRDRNEQYF
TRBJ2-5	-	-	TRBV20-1	TGCAGTGCTAAGCGGGAAGAGACCCAGTACTTC	CSAKREETQYF
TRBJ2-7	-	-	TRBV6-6	TGTGCCAGCGGACGGAGCTCCTACGAGCAGTACTTC	CASGRSSYEQYF
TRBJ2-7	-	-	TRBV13	TGTGCCAGCAGCCCCCCGAGTAGCTACGAGCAGTACTTC	CASSPPSSYEQYF